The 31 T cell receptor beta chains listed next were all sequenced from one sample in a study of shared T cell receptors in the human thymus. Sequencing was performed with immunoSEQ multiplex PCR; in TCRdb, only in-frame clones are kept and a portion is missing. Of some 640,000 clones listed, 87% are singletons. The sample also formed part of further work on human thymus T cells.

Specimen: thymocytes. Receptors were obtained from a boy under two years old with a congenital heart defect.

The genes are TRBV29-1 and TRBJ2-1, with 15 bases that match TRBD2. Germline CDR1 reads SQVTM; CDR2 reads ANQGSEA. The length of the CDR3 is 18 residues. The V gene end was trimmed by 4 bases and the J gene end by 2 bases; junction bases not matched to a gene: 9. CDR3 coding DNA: TGCAGCGTTGTTGCTGGGACTAGCGGGAGGTCGACCTACAATGAGCAGTTCTTC. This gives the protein CSVVAGTSGRSTYNEQFF.

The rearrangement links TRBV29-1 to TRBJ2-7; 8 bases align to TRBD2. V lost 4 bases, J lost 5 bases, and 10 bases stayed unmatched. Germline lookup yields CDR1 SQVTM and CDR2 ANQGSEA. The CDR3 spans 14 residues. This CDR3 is CSVGTSGRADEQYF. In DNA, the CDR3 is TGCAGCGTTGGTACTAGCGGACGGGCTGACGAGCAGTACTTC.

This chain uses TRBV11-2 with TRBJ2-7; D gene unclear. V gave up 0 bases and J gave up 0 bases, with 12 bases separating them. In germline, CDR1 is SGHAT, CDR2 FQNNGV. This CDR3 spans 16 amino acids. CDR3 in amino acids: CASSLDQAGSSYEQYF. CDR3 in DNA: TGTGCCAGCAGCTTAGATCAGGCAGGTAGCTCCTACGAGCAGTACTTC.

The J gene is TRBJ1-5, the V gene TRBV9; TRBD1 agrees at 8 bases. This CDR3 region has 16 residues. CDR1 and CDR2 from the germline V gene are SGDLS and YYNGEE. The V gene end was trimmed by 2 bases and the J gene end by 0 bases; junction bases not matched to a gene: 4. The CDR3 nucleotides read TGTGCCAGCAGCGTTGGGACAGGTCTTAGCAATCAGCCCCAGCATTTT. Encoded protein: CASSVGTGLSNQPQHF.

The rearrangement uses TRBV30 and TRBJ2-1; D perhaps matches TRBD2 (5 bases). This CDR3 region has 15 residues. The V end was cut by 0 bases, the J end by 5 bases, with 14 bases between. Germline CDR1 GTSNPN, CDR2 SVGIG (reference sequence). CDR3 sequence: CAWSVLASPHNEQFF. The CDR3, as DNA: TGTGCCTGGAGTGTTTTAGCTAGCCCCCACAATGAGCAGTTCTTC.

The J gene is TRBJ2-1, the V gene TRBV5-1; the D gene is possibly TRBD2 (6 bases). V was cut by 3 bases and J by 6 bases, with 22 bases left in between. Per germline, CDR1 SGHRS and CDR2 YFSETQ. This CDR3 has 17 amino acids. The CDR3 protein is CASSSSRVRDGRNEQFF. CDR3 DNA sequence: TGCGCCAGCAGCTCCTCTAGGGTGCGGGATGGGCGCAATGAGCAGTTCTTC.

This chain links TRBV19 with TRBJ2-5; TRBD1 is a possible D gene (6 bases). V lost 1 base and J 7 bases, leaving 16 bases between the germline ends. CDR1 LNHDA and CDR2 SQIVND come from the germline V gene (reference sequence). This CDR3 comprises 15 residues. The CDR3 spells CASSIAQGEEGTQYF. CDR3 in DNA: TGTGCCAGTAGTATAGCACAGGGTGAAGAGGGGACCCAGTACTTC.

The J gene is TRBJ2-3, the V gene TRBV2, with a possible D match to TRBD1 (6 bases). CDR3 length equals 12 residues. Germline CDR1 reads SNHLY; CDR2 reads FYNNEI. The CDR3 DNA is TGTGGGAAGGGACACGGCGAAGATACGCAGTATTTT. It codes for CGKGHGEDTQYF.

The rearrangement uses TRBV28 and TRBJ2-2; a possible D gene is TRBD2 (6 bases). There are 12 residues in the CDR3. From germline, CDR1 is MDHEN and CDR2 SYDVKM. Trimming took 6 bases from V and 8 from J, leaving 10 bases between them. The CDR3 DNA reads TGTGCCAGCAGCCTACGGGGGGGGGAGCTGTTTTTT. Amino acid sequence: CASSLRGGELFF.

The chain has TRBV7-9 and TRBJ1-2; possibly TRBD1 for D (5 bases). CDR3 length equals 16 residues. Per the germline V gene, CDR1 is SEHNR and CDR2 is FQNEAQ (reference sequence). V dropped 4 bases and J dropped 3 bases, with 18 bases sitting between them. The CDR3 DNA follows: TGTGCCAGCAGCTGTCCGCCGGGGGGGAGGGACTATGGCTACACCTTC. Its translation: CASSCPPGGRDYGYTF.

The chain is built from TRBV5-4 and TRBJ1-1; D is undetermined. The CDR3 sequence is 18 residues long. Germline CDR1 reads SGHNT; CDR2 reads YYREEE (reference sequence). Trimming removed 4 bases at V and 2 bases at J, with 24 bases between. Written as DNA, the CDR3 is TGTGCCAGCAGCCCAACAAGACCATTTATGGAGATAAACACTGAAGCTTTCTTT. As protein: CASSPTRPFMEINTEAFF. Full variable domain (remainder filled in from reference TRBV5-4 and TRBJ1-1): ETGVTQSPTHLIKTRGQQVTLRCSSQSGHNTVSWYQQALGQGPQFIFQYYREEENGRGNFPPRFSGLQFPNYSSELNVNALELDDSALYLCASSPTRPFMEINTEAFFGQGTRLTVV.

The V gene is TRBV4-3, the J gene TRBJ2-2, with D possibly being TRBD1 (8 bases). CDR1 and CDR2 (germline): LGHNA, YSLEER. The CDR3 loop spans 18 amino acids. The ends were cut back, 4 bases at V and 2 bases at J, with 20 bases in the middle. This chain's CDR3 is CASSPHRGGFTNTGELFF. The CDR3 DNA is TGCGCCAGCAGCCCCCACAGGGGGGGCTTTACTAACACCGGGGAGCTGTTTTTT.

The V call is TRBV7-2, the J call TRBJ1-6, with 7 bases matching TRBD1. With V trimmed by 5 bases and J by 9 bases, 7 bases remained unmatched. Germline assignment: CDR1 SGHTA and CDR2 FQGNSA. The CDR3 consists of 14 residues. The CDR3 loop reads CASSRGQEGSPLHF. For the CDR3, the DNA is TGTGCCAGCAGCCGAGGACAGGAGGGTTCACCCCTCCACTTT.

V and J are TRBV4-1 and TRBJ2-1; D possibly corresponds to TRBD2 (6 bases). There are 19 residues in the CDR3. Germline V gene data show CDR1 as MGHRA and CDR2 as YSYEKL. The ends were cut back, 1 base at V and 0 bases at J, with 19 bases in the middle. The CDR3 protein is CASSQGPGLSKLSYNEQFF. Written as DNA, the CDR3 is TGCGCCAGCAGCCAAGGCCCGGGACTGTCGAAGCTCTCCTACAATGAGCAGTTCTTC.

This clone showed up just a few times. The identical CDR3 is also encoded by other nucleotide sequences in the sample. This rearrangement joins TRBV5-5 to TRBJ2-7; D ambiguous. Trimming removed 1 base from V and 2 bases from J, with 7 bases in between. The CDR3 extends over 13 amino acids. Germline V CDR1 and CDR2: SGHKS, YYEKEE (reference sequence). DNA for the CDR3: TGTGCCAGCAGCTTGACTGATACCTACGAGCAGTACTTC. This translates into CASSLTDTYEQYF. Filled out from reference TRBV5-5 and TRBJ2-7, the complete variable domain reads DAGVTQSPTHLIKTRGQQVTLRCSPISGHKSVSWYQQVLGQGPQFIFQYYEKEERGRGNFPDRFSARQFPNYSSELNVNALLLGDSALYLCASSLTDTYEQYFGPGTRLTVT.

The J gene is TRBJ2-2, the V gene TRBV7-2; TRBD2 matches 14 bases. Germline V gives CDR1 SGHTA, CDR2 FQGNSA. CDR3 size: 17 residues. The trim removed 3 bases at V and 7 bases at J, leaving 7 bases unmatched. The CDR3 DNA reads TGTGCCAGCAGCTTCTTCGGGACTAGCGGGAGCCACGGGGAGCTGTTTTTT. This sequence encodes CASSFFGTSGSHGELFF.

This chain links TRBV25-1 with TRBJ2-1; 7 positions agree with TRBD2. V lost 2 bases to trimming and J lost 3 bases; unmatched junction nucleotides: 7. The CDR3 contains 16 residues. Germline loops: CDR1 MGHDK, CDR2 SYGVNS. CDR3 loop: CASSEVEAGFYNEQFF. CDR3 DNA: TGTGCCAGCAGTGAAGTCGAAGCGGGATTCTACAATGAGCAGTTCTTC.

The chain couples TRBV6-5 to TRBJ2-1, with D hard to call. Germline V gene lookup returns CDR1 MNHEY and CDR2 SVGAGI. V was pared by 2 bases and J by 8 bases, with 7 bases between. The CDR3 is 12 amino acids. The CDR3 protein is CASSYGLHEQFF. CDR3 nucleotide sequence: TGTGCCAGCAGTTACGGGCTTCATGAGCAGTTCTTC.

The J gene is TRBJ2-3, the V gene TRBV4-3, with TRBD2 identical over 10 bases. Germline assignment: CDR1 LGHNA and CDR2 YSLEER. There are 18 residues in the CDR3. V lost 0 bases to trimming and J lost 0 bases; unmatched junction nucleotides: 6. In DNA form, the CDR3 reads TGCGCCAGCAGCCAAGATCTGACTAGCGGGCCAAGCACAGATACGCAGTATTTT. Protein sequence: CASSQDLTSGPSTDTQYF.

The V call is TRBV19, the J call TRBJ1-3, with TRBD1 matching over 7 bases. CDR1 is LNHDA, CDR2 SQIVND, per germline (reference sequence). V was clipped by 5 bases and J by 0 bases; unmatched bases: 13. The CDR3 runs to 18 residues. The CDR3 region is CASSLGQSEGLSGNTIYF. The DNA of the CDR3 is TGTGCCAGTAGTCTGGGACAGTCGGAAGGCCTCTCTGGAAACACCATATATTTT.

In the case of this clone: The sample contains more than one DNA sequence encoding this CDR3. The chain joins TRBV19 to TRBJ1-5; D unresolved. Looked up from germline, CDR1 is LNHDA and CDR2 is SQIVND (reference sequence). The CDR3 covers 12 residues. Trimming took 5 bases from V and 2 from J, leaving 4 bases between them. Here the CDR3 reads CASSRGNQPQHF. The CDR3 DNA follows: TGTGCCAGTAGTCGGGGCAATCAGCCCCAGCATTTT. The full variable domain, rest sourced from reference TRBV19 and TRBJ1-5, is DGGITQSPKYLFRKEGQNVTLSCEQNLNHDAMYWYRQDPGQGLRLIYYSQIVNDFQKGDIAEGYSVSREKKESFPLTVTSAQKNPTAFYLCASSRGNQPQHFGDGTRLSIL.

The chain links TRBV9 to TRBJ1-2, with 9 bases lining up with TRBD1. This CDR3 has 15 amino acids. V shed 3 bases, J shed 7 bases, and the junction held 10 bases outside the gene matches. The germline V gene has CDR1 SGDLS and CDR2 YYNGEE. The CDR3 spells CASSDRPDRGFGYTF. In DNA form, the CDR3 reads TGTGCCAGCAGCGACAGGCCGGACAGGGGATTTGGCTACACCTTC.

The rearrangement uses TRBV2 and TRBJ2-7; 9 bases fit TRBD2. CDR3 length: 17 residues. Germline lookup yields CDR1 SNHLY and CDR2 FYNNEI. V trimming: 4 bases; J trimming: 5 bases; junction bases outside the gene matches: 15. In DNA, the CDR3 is TGTGCCAGCAGTGGATCAGGGCCTAGCGGGGCCCAGGACGAGCAGTACTTC. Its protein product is CASSGSGPSGAQDEQYF.

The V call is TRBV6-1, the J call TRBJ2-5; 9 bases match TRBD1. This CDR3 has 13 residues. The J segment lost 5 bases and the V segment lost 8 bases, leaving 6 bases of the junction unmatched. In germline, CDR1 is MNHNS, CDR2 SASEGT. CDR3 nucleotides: TGTGCCAGCGGGACAGGGTGGAGGGAGACCCAGTACTTC. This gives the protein CASGTGWRETQYF.

CDR3 residues: CASSSPPGQATQFF. DNA of the CDR3: TGTGCCAGCAGTTCCCCCCCGGGACAGGCAACCCAGTTCTTC. The V and J genes are TRBV28 and TRBJ2-1; 8 bases line up with TRBD1. This CDR3 has 14 residues. The germline V gene has CDR1 MDHEN and CDR2 SYDVKM. V trimming: 4 bases; J trimming: 13 bases; junction bases outside the gene matches: 12.

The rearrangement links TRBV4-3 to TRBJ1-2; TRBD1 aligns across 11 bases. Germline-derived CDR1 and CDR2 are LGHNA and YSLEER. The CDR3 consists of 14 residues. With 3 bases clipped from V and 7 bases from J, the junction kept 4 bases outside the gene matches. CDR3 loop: CASSHRTGGCGYTF. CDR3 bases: TGCGCCAGCAGCCACCGGACAGGGGGCTGTGGCTACACCTTC.

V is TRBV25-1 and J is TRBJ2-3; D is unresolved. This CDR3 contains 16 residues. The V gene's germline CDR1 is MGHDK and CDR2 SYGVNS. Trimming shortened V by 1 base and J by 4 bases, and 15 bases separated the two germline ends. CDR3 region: CASSESEVQPSDTQYF. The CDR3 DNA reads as TGTGCCAGCAGTGAATCAGAGGTTCAGCCCTCAGATACGCAGTATTTT.

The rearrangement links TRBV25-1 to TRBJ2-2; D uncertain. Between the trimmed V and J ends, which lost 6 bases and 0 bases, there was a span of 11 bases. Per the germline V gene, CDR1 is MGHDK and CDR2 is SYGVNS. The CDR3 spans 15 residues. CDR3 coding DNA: TGTGCCAGCAGCGCTTCACAAGCGAACACCGGGGAGCTGTTTTTT. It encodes CASSASQANTGELFF.

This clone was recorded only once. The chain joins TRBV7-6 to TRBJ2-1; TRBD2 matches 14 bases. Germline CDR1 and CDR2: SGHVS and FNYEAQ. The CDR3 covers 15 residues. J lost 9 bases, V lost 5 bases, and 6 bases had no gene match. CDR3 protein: CASSLTSGGAGEQFF. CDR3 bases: TGTGCCAGCAGCCTGACTAGCGGGGGGGCCGGTGAGCAGTTCTTC.

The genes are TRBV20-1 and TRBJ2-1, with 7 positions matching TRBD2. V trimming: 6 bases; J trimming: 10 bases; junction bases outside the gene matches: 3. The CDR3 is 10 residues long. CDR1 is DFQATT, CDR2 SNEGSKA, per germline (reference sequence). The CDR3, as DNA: TGCAGTGCCATACTAGCGGAGCAGTTCTTC. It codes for CSAILAEQFF.

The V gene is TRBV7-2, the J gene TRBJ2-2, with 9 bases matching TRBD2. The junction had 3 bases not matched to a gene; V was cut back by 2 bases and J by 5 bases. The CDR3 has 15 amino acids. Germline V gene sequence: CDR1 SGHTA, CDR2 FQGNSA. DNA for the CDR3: TGTGCCAGCAGCTTACGCGGGAGGGCTACCGGGGAGCTGTTTTTT. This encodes CASSLRGRATGELFF. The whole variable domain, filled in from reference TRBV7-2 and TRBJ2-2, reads GAGVSQSPSNKVTEKGKDVELRCDPISGHTALYWYRQSLGQGLEFLIYFQGNSAPDKSGLPSDRFSAERTGGSVSTLTIQRTQQEDSAVYLCASSLRGRATGELFFGEGSRLTVL.